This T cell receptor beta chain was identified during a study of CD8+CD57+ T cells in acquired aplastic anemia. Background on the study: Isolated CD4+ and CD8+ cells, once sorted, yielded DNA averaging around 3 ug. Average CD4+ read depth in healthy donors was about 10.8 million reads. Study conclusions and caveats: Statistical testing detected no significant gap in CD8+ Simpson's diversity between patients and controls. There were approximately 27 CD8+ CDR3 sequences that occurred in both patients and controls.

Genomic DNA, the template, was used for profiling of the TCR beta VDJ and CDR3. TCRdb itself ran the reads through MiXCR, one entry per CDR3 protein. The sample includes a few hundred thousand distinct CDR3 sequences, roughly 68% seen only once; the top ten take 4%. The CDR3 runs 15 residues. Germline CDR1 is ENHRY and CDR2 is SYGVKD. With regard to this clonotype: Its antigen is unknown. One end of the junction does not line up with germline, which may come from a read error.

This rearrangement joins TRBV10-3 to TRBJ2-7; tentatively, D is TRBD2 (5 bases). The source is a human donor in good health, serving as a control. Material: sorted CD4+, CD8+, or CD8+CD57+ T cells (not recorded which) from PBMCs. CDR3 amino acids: CAISQQPTQRPVQRF. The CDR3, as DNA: TGTGCCATCAGTCAGCAGCCCACCCAAAGGCCAGTACAGCGGTTC.